Listed below are T cell receptor beta chains from one sample, sequenced in a study of shared clonotypes between healthy human individuals. Assay: immunoSEQ multiplex PCR; the TCRdb copy retains only in-frame clones and omits some. There are fewer than 400,000 clones in the sample; 74% occur only once, and 9% to 12% lies in the top ten. Sequencing was done on a sample of memory CD4+ T cells sorted from blood. Receptor source: a young man in good health. Both conserved end residues are part of each CDR3. Not all rows give a size; the values are once, few, many and, for expanded clones, a class.

j_call: TRBJ2-3; v_call: TRBV27; clone_size: .; cdr3_aa: CASSLEGRSTDTQYF
j_call: TRBJ2-7; v_call: TRBV28; clone_size: many; cdr3_aa: CASSRPGSNYEQYF
j_call: TRBJ2-7; v_call: TRBV7-8; clone_size: .; cdr3_aa: CASSLGGTSGTYEQYF
j_call: TRBJ1-5; v_call: TRBV6-1; clone_size: .; cdr3_aa: CASSGGGLSNQPQHF
j_call: TRBJ2-5; v_call: TRBV7-3; clone_size: .; cdr3_aa: CASSLVTGGSSETQYF
j_call: TRBJ2-2; v_call: TRBV10-2; clone_size: few; cdr3_aa: CASSVGTTGELFF
j_call: TRBJ2-3; v_call: TRBV5-1; clone_size: .; cdr3_aa: CASSLGAGDLSQYF
j_call: TRBJ1-5; v_call: TRBV28; clone_size: .; cdr3_aa: CASSLWIGRSSNQPQHF
j_call: TRBJ2-7; v_call: TRBV27; clone_size: .; cdr3_aa: CASSLRTPSGDEQYF
j_call: TRBJ2-1; v_call: TRBV25-1; clone_size: .; cdr3_aa: CASSESPPKNEQFF
j_call: TRBJ1-2; v_call: TRBV6-1; clone_size: .; cdr3_aa: CASSYVGYTF
j_call: TRBJ2-3; v_call: TRBV19; clone_size: .; cdr3_aa: CASSIRGGRGLTDTQYF
j_call: TRBJ2-1; v_call: TRBV5-4; clone_size: .; cdr3_aa: CASSRSGRTSNEQFF
j_call: TRBJ2-1; v_call: TRBV9; clone_size: few; cdr3_aa: CASSVGDSYNEQFF
j_call: TRBJ2-2; v_call: TRBV7-2; clone_size: .; cdr3_aa: CASSLVLVGAGELFF
j_call: TRBJ2-7; v_call: TRBV7-6; clone_size: few; cdr3_aa: CASSLNPTTGTGFYEQYF
j_call: TRBJ2-1; v_call: TRBV13; clone_size: .; cdr3_aa: CASSFILGSGRAEGEQFF
j_call: TRBJ1-1; v_call: TRBV18; clone_size: many; cdr3_aa: CASSSLGQNTEAFF
j_call: TRBJ2-7; v_call: TRBV7-3; clone_size: once; cdr3_aa: CASSRQGSYEQYF
j_call: TRBJ2-7; v_call: TRBV5-6; clone_size: .; cdr3_aa: CASSPSLGQGSYEQYF
j_call: TRBJ1-3; v_call: TRBV29-1; clone_size: .; cdr3_aa: CSVAGTGGNTIYF
j_call: TRBJ1-2; v_call: TRBV10-3; clone_size: .; cdr3_aa: CAVLSTGEGYGYTF
j_call: TRBJ1-2; v_call: TRBV28; clone_size: .; cdr3_aa: CASSSTGPYGYTF
j_call: TRBJ2-7; v_call: TRBV18; clone_size: .; cdr3_aa: CASSPKRGSYEQYF
j_call: TRBJ2-3; v_call: TRBV30; clone_size: .; cdr3_aa: CAWSVVGSATDTQYF
j_call: TRBJ1-4; v_call: TRBV25-1; clone_size: many; cdr3_aa: CASSEYGGSEKLFF
j_call: TRBJ1-1; v_call: TRBV10-3; clone_size: many; cdr3_aa: CAISVAGDQNTEAFF
j_call: TRBJ2-3; v_call: TRBV5-1; clone_size: .; cdr3_aa: CASSLVPGHLTDTQYF
j_call: TRBJ2-7; v_call: TRBV7-2; clone_size: .; cdr3_aa: CASSSRTGTYEQYF
j_call: TRBJ2-3; v_call: TRBV15; clone_size: .; cdr3_aa: CATSTLRTGGSTDTQYF
j_call: TRBJ2-7; v_call: TRBV7-3; clone_size: .; cdr3_aa: CASSPRYEQYF
j_call: TRBJ1-5; v_call: TRBV19; clone_size: .; cdr3_aa: CASSIISQGSQPQHF
j_call: TRBJ2-3; v_call: TRBV6-1; clone_size: .; cdr3_aa: CASSEDRVSDTQYF
j_call: TRBJ1-2; v_call: TRBV20-1; clone_size: .; cdr3_aa: CSPGTRQGYTF
j_call: TRBJ2-7; v_call: TRBV28; clone_size: .; cdr3_aa: CASSSDSYEQYF
j_call: TRBJ1-2; v_call: TRBV7-9; clone_size: .; cdr3_aa: CASSPQGGGSYGYTF
j_call: TRBJ1-3; v_call: TRBV2; clone_size: .; cdr3_aa: CASSGDRVANTIYF
j_call: TRBJ2-1; v_call: TRBV5-1; clone_size: .; cdr3_aa: CASSPRPLAGENSYNEQFF
j_call: TRBJ1-5; v_call: TRBV28; clone_size: many; cdr3_aa: CASSAYPRQHF
j_call: TRBJ2-7; v_call: TRBV9; clone_size: few; cdr3_aa: CASSVGWGPYEQYF
j_call: TRBJ2-7; v_call: TRBV4-3; clone_size: once; cdr3_aa: CASSQALLAGGTYEQYF
j_call: TRBJ2-3; v_call: TRBV29-1; clone_size: .; cdr3_aa: CSVERQNTDTQYF
j_call: TRBJ1-3; v_call: TRBV9; clone_size: .; cdr3_aa: CASSVGPESSGNTIYF
j_call: TRBJ1-2; v_call: TRBV5-1; clone_size: .; cdr3_aa: CASSGDSYYGYTF
j_call: TRBJ2-2; v_call: TRBV10-3; clone_size: .; cdr3_aa: CAISESGGELFF
j_call: TRBJ2-7; v_call: TRBV7-2; clone_size: .; cdr3_aa: CASSFTSGIYEQYF
j_call: TRBJ2-7; v_call: TRBV25-1; clone_size: .; cdr3_aa: CASAHSAEKQYF
j_call: TRBJ2-7; v_call: TRBV4-3; clone_size: .; cdr3_aa: CASSQEPGTSGISYEQYF
j_call: TRBJ2-7; v_call: TRBV29-1; clone_size: few; cdr3_aa: CSVEDRGNSYEQYF
j_call: TRBJ2-3; v_call: TRBV11-2; clone_size: .; cdr3_aa: CASGTGAGVPPSQYF
j_call: TRBJ2-2; v_call: TRBV10-1; clone_size: .; cdr3_aa: CASSEVGQGDTGELFF